This note documents a single T cell receptor (beta chain) sequence. The data originate from a study of OX40 agonist ivuxolimab in advanced cancers. Study context: Every 2 weeks, patients received ivuxolimab intravenously, dosed at 0.01 to 10 mg/kg.

This table comes from immunoSEQ multiplex PCR, and its TCRdb copy is limited to in-frame clones, with some not included. Seen here are more than 65,000 clones, 75% to 90% observed once, and the top ten hold about 0.83%. V dropped 7 bases and J dropped 5 bases, with 12 bases sitting between them. The CDR3 spans 13 residues. The germline V gene encodes CDR1 SNHLY and CDR2 FYNNEI. The specimen was CD4+ or CD8+ T cells sorted from blood, collected in a trial of the OX40 agonist ivuxolimab. The sequence came from an adult with an advanced solid tumor such as melanoma, head and neck, liver or kidney cancer. The V call is TRBV2, the J call TRBJ1-5; a possible D gene is TRBD1 (5 bases). The CDR3 protein is CASTPQGYQPQHF. The CDR3 DNA reads TGTGCCAGCACCCCCCAGGGTTATCAGCCCCAGCATTTT.